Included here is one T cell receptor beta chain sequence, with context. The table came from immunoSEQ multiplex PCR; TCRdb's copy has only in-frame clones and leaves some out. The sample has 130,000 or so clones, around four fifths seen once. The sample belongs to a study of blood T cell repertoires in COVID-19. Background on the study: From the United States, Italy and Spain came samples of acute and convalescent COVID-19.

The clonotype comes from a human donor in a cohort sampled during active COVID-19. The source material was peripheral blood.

The DNA for the CDR3 is TGTGCCAGCAGTACCCCCACAGGGATCCCCTACAATGAGCAGTTCTTC. Translating gives CASSTPTGIPYNEQFF. The chain has TRBV27 and TRBJ2-1, with D perhaps matching TRBD1 (6 bases). The CDR3 length is 16 residues. V was shortened by 5 bases and J by 2 bases, with 16 bases between the two germline ends. Germline V gene sequence: CDR1 MNHEY, CDR2 SMNVEV (reference sequence).